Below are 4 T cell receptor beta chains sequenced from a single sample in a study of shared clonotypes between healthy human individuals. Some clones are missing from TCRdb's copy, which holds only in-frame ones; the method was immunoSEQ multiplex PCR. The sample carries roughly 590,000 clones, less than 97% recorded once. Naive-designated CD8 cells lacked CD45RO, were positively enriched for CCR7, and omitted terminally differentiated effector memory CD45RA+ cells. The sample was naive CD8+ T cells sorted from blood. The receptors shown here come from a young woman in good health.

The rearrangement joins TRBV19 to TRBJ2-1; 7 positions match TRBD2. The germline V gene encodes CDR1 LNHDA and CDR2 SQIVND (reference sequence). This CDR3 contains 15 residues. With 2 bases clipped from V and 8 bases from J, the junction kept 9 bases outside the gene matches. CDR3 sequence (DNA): TGTGCCAGTAGTATATGGGCGGGAGCTCCCGATGAGCAGTTCTTC. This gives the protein CASSIWAGAPDEQFF.

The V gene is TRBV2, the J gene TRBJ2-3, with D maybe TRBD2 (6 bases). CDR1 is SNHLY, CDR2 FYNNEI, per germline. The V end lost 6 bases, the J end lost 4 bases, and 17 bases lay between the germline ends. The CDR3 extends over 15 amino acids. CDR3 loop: CASRKLEGRSDTQYF. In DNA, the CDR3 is TGTGCCAGCAGAAAATTGGAGGGGCGATCAGATACGCAGTATTTT.

The CDR3, as DNA: TGTGCCAGCAGTTACGAAACAAGCTATGGCTACACCTTC. Its translation is CASSYETSYGYTF. This rearrangement joins TRBV6-5 to TRBJ1-2; D remains unclear. Germline V gene lookup returns CDR1 MNHEY and CDR2 SVGAGI. Trimming pared 2 bases from V and 4 bases from J, leaving 8 bases between. CDR3 length equals 13 residues.

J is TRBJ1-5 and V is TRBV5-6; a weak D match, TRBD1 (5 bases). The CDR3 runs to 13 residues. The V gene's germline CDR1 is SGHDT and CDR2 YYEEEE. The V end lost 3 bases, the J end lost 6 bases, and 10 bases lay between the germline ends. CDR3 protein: CASSSQGSQPQHF. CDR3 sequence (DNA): TGTGCCAGCAGCTCCCAGGGTAGTCAGCCCCAGCATTTT.